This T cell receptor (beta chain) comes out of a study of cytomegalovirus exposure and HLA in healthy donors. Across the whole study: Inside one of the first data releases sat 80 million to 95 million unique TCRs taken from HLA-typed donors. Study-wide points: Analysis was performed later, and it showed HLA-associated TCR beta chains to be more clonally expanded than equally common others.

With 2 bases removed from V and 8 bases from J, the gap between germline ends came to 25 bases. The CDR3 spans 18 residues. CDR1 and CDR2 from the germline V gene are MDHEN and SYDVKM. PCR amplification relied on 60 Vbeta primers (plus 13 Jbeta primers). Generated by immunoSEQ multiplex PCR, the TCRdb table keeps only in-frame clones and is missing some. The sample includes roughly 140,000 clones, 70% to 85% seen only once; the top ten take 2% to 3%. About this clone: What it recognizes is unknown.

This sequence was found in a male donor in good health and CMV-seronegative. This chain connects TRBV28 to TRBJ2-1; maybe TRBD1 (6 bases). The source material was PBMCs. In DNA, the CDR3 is TGTGCCAGCAGTTTAACAATATCAACAGGGCTTCAACGGGATGAGCAGTTCTTC. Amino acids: CASSLTISTGLQRDEQFF.